Each of the 14 T cell receptor beta chains below was sequenced from the same sample in a study of cytomegalovirus exposure and HLA in healthy donors. With 60 Vbeta and 13 Jbeta primers, the PCR was carried out. Data came from immunoSEQ multiplex PCR; TCRdb stores just in-frame clones and leaves some out. Of nearly 110,000 clones in the sample, 75% were seen once. The sample comprised PBMCs. The receptors originated from a man aged 35-49 years in good health and CMV-seronegative.

Only one count was recorded for this clone. V usage is TRBV5-6 and J usage is TRBJ1-2, with D tentatively TRBD1 (5 bases). CDR1 SGHDT and CDR2 YYEEEE come from the germline V gene. The CDR3 runs 11 residues. The V end was cut by 5 bases, the J end by 8 bases, with 10 bases between. The CDR3 DNA is TGTGCCAGCAGTACAGGATGCGGCTACACCTTC. Protein sequence: CASSTGCGYTF.

The chain combines TRBV19 with TRBJ1-4, with 7 bases lining up with TRBD1. The CDR3 consists of 15 residues. The V gene's germline CDR1 is LNHDA and CDR2 SQIVND (reference sequence). The trim removed 3 bases at V and 7 bases at J, leaving 8 bases unmatched. For the CDR3, the DNA is TGTGCCAGTAGTATCCGACAGGGACCTTTTGAAAAACTGTTTTTT. Protein: CASSIRQGPFEKLFF. Full variable domain (outside the CDR3, taken from reference TRBV19 and TRBJ1-4): DGGITQSPKYLFRKEGQNVTLSCEQNLNHDAMYWYRQDPGQGLRLIYYSQIVNDFQKGDIAEGYSVSREKKESFPLTVTSAQKNPTAFYLCASSIRQGPFEKLFFGSGTQLSVL.

The gene calls are TRBV11-2 and TRBJ1-4; the match to TRBD1 covers 7 bases. The CDR3 is 15 residues long. CDR1 SGHAT and CDR2 FQNNGV come from the germline V gene. Trimming took 3 bases from V and 5 from J; bases not matched to a gene: 6. CDR3 DNA: TGTGCCAGCAGCTTCAGGGGGACAGAGAATGAAAAACTGTTTTTT. Protein sequence: CASSFRGTENEKLFF.

This chain links TRBV5-1 with TRBJ1-2, with 10 bases matching TRBD1. Germline CDR1 reads SGHRS; CDR2 reads YFSETQ. The ends lost 0 bases at V and 6 bases at J; junction bases unmatched: 14. The CDR3 spans 18 residues. The CDR3 region is CASSLDTFWAGTGDGYTF. The CDR3 DNA follows: TGCGCCAGCAGCTTGGATACTTTTTGGGCCGGGACAGGGGATGGCTACACCTTC.

Only a few counts were recorded for this clone. V usage is TRBV11-2 and J usage is TRBJ2-6, with TRBD1 matching 11 bases. Germline V gene data show CDR1 as SGHAT and CDR2 as FQNNGV. This CDR3 has 18 residues. With 5 bases clipped from V and 3 bases from J, the junction kept 9 bases outside the gene matches. The chain's CDR3 is CASSPGTGGLDGANVLTF. The CDR3 region has the DNA TGTGCCAGCAGCCCGGGGACAGGGGGGTTAGATGGGGCCAACGTCCTGACTTTC.

V usage is TRBV5-1 and J usage is TRBJ2-1, with 11 bases matching TRBD2. There are 18 residues in the CDR3. The junction had 11 bases not matched to a gene; V was cut back by 4 bases and J by 2 bases. Germline CDR1 reads SGHRS; CDR2 reads YFSETQ. The CDR3 region has the DNA TGCGCCAGCAGCCCCGATAGCGGGGGGGCCCGCCCCTACAATGAGCAGTTCTTC. This encodes CASSPDSGGARPYNEQFF.

The rearrangement uses TRBV18 and TRBJ1-6; D call uncertain. Germline lookup yields CDR1 KGHSH and CDR2 LQKENI. V was trimmed by 6 bases and J by 3 bases, leaving 15 bases between them. The CDR3 has 16 amino acids. This chain's CDR3 is CASSLETPLYNSPLHF. CDR3 DNA: TGTGCCAGCTCCCTTGAAACACCGCTCTATAATTCACCCCTCCACTTT.

The CDR3 nucleotides are TGTGCCAGCAGAGTAGGCTCAGGCCCTAATGAAAAACTGTTTTTT. Translating it yields CASRVGSGPNEKLFF. The chain is built from TRBV2 and TRBJ1-4; D uncertain. V dropped 6 bases and J dropped 3 bases, with 14 bases sitting between them. The CDR3 has 15 amino acids. Germline V gene sequence: CDR1 SNHLY, CDR2 FYNNEI.

The chain combines TRBV6-1 with TRBJ2-3, with D perhaps TRBD2 (6 bases). V lost 5 bases and J 0 bases, leaving 12 bases between the germline ends. The CDR3 is 15 residues long. The germline V gene encodes CDR1 MNHNS and CDR2 SASEGT. CDR3 sequence (DNA): TGTGCCAGCAGTCCAAAACTAGCTAGCACAGATACGCAGTATTTT. Translation gives CASSPKLASTDTQYF.

As to this clone: Germline is not matched at one junction end, which may reflect a read error. The chain employs TRBV2 and TRBJ1-5; D is undetermined. The CDR3 length is 13 residues. CDR1 and CDR2 from the germline V gene are SNHLY and FYNNEI. The CDR3 loop is CVSSPDTHQPQHF. CDR3 coding DNA: TGTGTCAGCAGTCCAGACACCCATCAGCCCCAGCATTTT. The full variable domain, rest sourced from reference TRBV2 and TRBJ1-5, is EPEVTQTPSHQVTQMGQEVILRCVPISNHLYFYWYRQILGQKVEFLVSFYNNEISEKSEIFDDQFSVERPDGSNFTLKIRSTKLEDSAMYFCVSSPDTHQPQHFGDGTRLSIL.

This clone was observed a handful of times. The rearrangement joins TRBV18 to TRBJ1-2, with 7 nucleotides matching TRBD1. The ends lost 3 bases at V and 5 bases at J; junction bases unmatched: 6. Germline V gene sequence: CDR1 KGHSH, CDR2 LQKENI. This CDR3 has 14 amino acids. CDR3 DNA sequence: TGTGCCAGCTCACCTGGGACAGACGTATATGGCTACACCTTC. It specifies CASSPGTDVYGYTF.

Concerning this clone itself: Other DNA sequences of this sample code for an identical CDR3. The gene calls are TRBV18 and TRBJ2-3; D is ambiguous. The V end was cut by 0 bases, the J end by 5 bases, with 6 bases between. The CDR3 length is 13 residues. Germline CDR1 is KGHSH and CDR2 is LQKENI. In nucleotides, the CDR3 is TGTGCCAGCTCACCACCGACTGGAGATACGCAGTATTTT. It encodes CASSPPTGDTQYF.

About this clone: Other nucleotide sequences from this sample produce the same CDR3. V usage is TRBV19 and J usage is TRBJ1-2; perhaps TRBD1 as D (5 bases). Germline CDR1 LNHDA, CDR2 SQIVND (reference sequence). The CDR3 is 15 residues long. Between the trimmed V and J ends, which lost 5 bases and 2 bases, there was a span of 15 bases. CDR3 residues: CASSSDQGSNYGYTF. The CDR3 coding sequence is TGTGCCAGTAGTTCGGACCAGGGAAGCAACTATGGCTACACCTTC.

The V and J genes are TRBV9 and TRBJ2-6; D might be TRBD1 (6 bases). Trimming shortened V by 4 bases and J by 0 bases, and 14 bases separated the two germline ends. This CDR3 has 17 residues. From germline, CDR1 is SGDLS and CDR2 YYNGEE. CDR3 bases: TGTGCCAGCAGCATAACAGGGCAAAGCTCTGGGGCCAACGTCCTGACTTTC. It is translated as CASSITGQSSGANVLTF.